The 23 T cell receptor beta chains below come from one sample, sequenced in a study of T-cell reconstitution after alpha-beta-depleted transplantation in children. Molecular barcoding with unique molecular identifiers was used for the TCRbeta library. TCRdb fed the PCR reads into MiXCR, producing one record per CDR3 protein. The sample contains 450,000 to 600,000 distinct CDR3 sequences, 32% of which appear only once. Here the sequenced sample was PBMCs from the stem cell graft donor, taken from the stem cell graft. The receptors shown here come from a human donor who donated a stem cell graft to a child with aplastic anemia.

The chain employs TRBV29-1 and TRBJ2-3; 11 positions match TRBD2. V shed 8 bases, J shed 10 bases, and the junction held 11 bases outside the gene matches. The CDR3 runs to 13 residues. Germline V lookup: CDR1 SQVTM, CDR2 ANQGSEA. The CDR3 spells CSSRSLAGGSQYF. CDR3 in DNA: TGCAGCTCTAGGTCTCTAGCGGGAGGATCGCAGTATTTT.

This clonotype came up a few times. The chain is built from TRBV12-3 or TRBV12-4 and TRBJ2-5, with 8 bases aligning to TRBD1. Trimming at V came to 6 bases and at J to 4 bases, leaving 10 bases not matched to a gene. CDR3 length: 15 amino acids. The CDR3 loop is CASRPSQGAGETQYF. The CDR3 DNA reads as TGTGCCAGCAGACCGAGCCAGGGGGCTGGAGAGACCCAGTACTTC.

The V and J genes are TRBV19 and TRBJ2-2, with D perhaps matching TRBD2 (5 bases). V was trimmed by 7 bases and J by 5 bases, leaving 14 bases between them. The CDR3 has 14 amino acids. Germline V gives CDR1 LNHDA, CDR2 SQIVND (reference sequence). The CDR3 loop is CASNERVGTGELFF. Written as DNA, the CDR3 is TGTGCCAGTAATGAGAGGGTAGGAACCGGGGAGCTGTTTTTT.

This chain uses TRBV6-2 or TRBV6-3 with TRBJ1-2; possibly TRBD1 for D (5 bases). The CDR3 extends over 18 amino acids. Germline V gives CDR1 MNHEY, CDR2 SVGEGT. Deletions cut 0 bases from V and 1 base from J, with 18 bases between. In DNA, the CDR3 is TGTGCCAGCAGTTACTCTCTTAGACAGAGGGCTGATAACTATGGCTACACCTTC. Protein sequence: CASSYSLRQRADNYGYTF.

In this sample, this clonotype turned up a few times. The rearrangement uses TRBV20-1 and TRBJ2-7; 12 nucleotides match TRBD2. The CDR3 covers 18 residues. Germline CDR1 DFQATT, CDR2 SNEGSKA (reference sequence). The V gene end was trimmed by 3 bases and the J gene end by 2 bases; junction bases not matched to a gene: 14. In DNA, the CDR3 is TGCAGTGCTAGGTCGTTAGGGACTAGCGGGTTTGGCGCCTACGAGCAGTACGTC. It yields the protein CSARSLGTSGFGAYEQYV.

The rearrangement links TRBV11-2 to TRBJ2-1; 14 positions match TRBD2. V trimming: 3 bases; J trimming: 0 bases; junction bases outside the gene matches: 4. The germline CDR1 and CDR2 sequences are SGHAT and FQNNGV. The CDR3 loop spans 18 amino acids. CDR3 sequence reads: CASSLGGTSGSSYNEQFF. CDR3 bases: TGTGCCAGCAGCTTGGGGGGGACTAGCGGGAGCTCCTACAATGAGCAGTTCTTC. Filled out from reference TRBV11-2 and TRBJ2-1, the complete variable domain reads EAGVAQSPRYKIIEKRQSVAFWCNPISGHATLYWYQQILGQGPKLLIQFQNNGVVDDSQLPKDRFSAERLKGVDSTLKIQPAKLEDSAVYLCASSLGGTSGSSYNEQFFGPGTRLTVL.

V gene TRBV27 combines with J gene TRBJ2-7; 7 bases are shared with TRBD1. Per germline, CDR1 MNHEY and CDR2 SMNVEV (reference sequence). V shed 3 bases and J 4 bases; nucleotides not matched to a gene: 9. This CDR3 is 15 amino acids long. The CDR3: CASSFFLHRGYEQYV. In DNA form, the CDR3 reads TGTGCCAGCAGTTTTTTCTTACACAGGGGATACGAGCAGTACGTC.

The rearrangement uses TRBV18 and TRBJ2-1; TRBD2 agrees at 11 bases. CDR1 and CDR2 from the germline V gene are KGHSH and LQKENI. V was clipped by 1 base and J by 3 bases; unmatched bases: 2. CDR3 length: 16 amino acids. The chain's CDR3 is CASSPRLAGGYNEQFF. The CDR3, as DNA: TGTGCCAGCTCACCACGGCTAGCGGGAGGCTACAATGAGCAGTTCTTC.

Remarks on this clonotype: One end of the junction varies from germline; a read error may be responsible. This sequence joins TRBV20-1 and TRBJ2-3, with a possible D match to TRBD2 (5 bases). This CDR3 is 13 amino acids long. CDR1 and CDR2 (germline): DFQATT, SNEGSKA (reference sequence). The CDR3: CSARGRVGDTQYF. The CDR3 DNA sequence: TGCAGTGCCAGAGGGCGGGTCGGGGATACGCAGTATTTT.

This clonotype was seen only a few times. V gene TRBV20-1 combines with J gene TRBJ2-7, with 10 bases that match TRBD2. Trimming removed 0 bases from V and 7 bases from J; junction bases left unmatched: 9. The V gene's germline CDR1 is DFQATT and CDR2 SNEGSKA (reference sequence). This CDR3 contains 15 residues. CDR3 DNA: TGCAGTGCTAGAGATTCGCTAGCGGGAGTCTGGGAGCAGTACTTC. Protein product: CSARDSLAGVWEQYF.

The chain joins TRBV19 to TRBJ1-1; D gene ambiguous. V lost 4 bases and J 4 bases, leaving 7 bases between the germline ends. The CDR3 consists of 12 residues. CDR1 and CDR2 from the germline V gene are LNHDA and SQIVND (reference sequence). The CDR3 loop is CASSRVGTEAFF. CDR3 nucleotide sequence: TGTGCCAGTAGTAGAGTAGGCACTGAAGCTTTCTTT.

The CDR3: CASSWDTSGANVLTF. CDR3 in DNA: TGTGCCAGCAGTTGGGACACCTCTGGGGCCAACGTCCTGACTTTC. This chain uses TRBV27 with TRBJ2-6; TRBD1 is a possible D gene (6 bases). CDR1 MNHEY and CDR2 SMNVEV come from the germline V gene (reference sequence). V dropped 4 bases and J dropped 0 bases, with 7 bases sitting between them. The CDR3 length is 15 residues.

The genes are TRBV14 and TRBJ1-3; D ambiguous. Germline values: CDR1 SGHDN, CDR2 FVKESK. Trimming removed 5 bases from V and 9 bases from J, with 8 bases in between. The CDR3 has 11 amino acids. CDR3 residues: CASSFGPTIYF. CDR3 bases: TGTGCCAGCAGCTTCGGACCCACCATATATTTT.

The J gene is TRBJ2-7, the V gene TRBV6-2 or TRBV6-3, with 7 bases that match TRBD1. Germline V gene data show CDR1 as MNHEY and CDR2 as SVGEGT. The CDR3 loop spans 12 amino acids. Trimming at V came to 7 bases and at J to 6 bases, leaving 6 bases not matched to a gene. CDR3 bases: TGTGCCAGCAAGAGGACAGGTTCCGAGCAGTACGTC. Translation: CASKRTGSEQYV.

The gene calls are TRBV4-1 and TRBJ1-4; 10 bases match TRBD1. The CDR3 extends over 17 amino acids. The germline CDR1 and CDR2 sequences are MGHRA and YSYEKL. Unmatched junction bases numbered 7, after V lost 4 bases and J lost 2 bases. The CDR3 nucleotides are TGCGCCAGCAGCCGAGGGACAGGGGTAGCGACTAATGAAAAACTGTTTTTT. Its translation: CASSRGTGVATNEKLFF.

This clonotype has only a few counts. The V gene is TRBV7-2, the J gene TRBJ1-2; D call uncertain. V was clipped by 1 base and J by 3 bases, with 6 bases between them. Germline V gives CDR1 SGHTA, CDR2 FQGNSA. The CDR3 runs to 13 residues. The DNA for the CDR3 is TGTGCCAGCAGCTTAGAACCGCACTATGGCTACACCTTC. Amino acid sequence: CASSLEPHYGYTF.

This clonotype was observed a few times. The chain couples TRBV28 to TRBJ2-7, with unresolved D. The germline gives CDR1 MDHEN, CDR2 SYDVKM. The CDR3 runs 13 residues. Trimming shortened V by 3 bases and J by 2 bases, and 8 bases separated the two germline ends. The CDR3 DNA reads TGTGCCAGCAGTTTTAGTGGAGCCTACGAGCAGTACGTC. The encoded protein is CASSFSGAYEQYV.

The genes are TRBV7-2 and TRBJ2-7; a possible D gene is TRBD2 (5 bases). V was shortened by 1 base and J by 3 bases, with 7 bases between the two germline ends. The germline V gene has CDR1 SGHTA and CDR2 FQGNSA. The CDR3 is made up of 13 amino acids. The chain's CDR3 is CASSLVGNYEQYV. Here the CDR3 DNA reads TGTGCCAGCAGCTTAGTCGGGAACTACGAGCAGTACGTC.

This clonotype was counted only a few times. The chain combines TRBV20-1 with TRBJ1-5; no clear D gene. CDR3 length: 14 residues. The germline V gene encodes CDR1 DFQATT and CDR2 SNEGSKA (reference sequence). Between the trimmed V and J ends, which lost 3 bases and 2 bases, there was a span of 11 bases. The CDR3 sequence: CSARVPGGNQPQHF. The DNA for the CDR3 is TGCAGTGCTAGGGTCCCTGGGGGCAATCAGCCCCAGCATTTT.

This sequence joins TRBV5-1 and TRBJ1-1; 8 bases map to TRBD1. Per the germline V gene, CDR1 is SGHRS and CDR2 is YFSETQ. The CDR3 sequence is 14 residues long. Trimming at V came to 4 bases and at J to 6 bases, leaving 8 bases not matched to a gene. DNA for the CDR3: TGCGCCAGCAGCGAAGGGGACAGGCCGGCTGAAGCTTTCTTT. The encoded protein is CASSEGDRPAEAFF.

This clonotype was counted only a few times. The chain uses TRBV7-8 and TRBJ2-1; 11 nucleotides agree with TRBD2. Germline-derived CDR1 and CDR2 are SGHVS and FQNEAQ. After removal of 3 bases from V and 8 bases from J, the junction contained 9 bases not matched to a gene. The CDR3 has 16 amino acids. The CDR3 reads CASSFQTSGILYEQFF. The CDR3 coding sequence is TGTGCCAGCAGCTTCCAGACTAGCGGGATCTTATATGAGCAGTTCTTC. Based on the CDR3 plus reference TRBV7-8 and TRBJ2-1, the full variable domain is GAGVSQSPRYKVAKRGQDVALRCDPISGHVSLFWYQQALGQGPEFLTYFQNEAQLDKSGLPSDRFFAERPEGSVSTLKIQRTQQEDSAVYLCASSFQTSGILYEQFFGPGTRLTVL.

J is TRBJ2-1 and V is TRBV12-3 or TRBV12-4; 10 nucleotides agree with TRBD2. Trimming at V came to 3 bases and at J to 10 bases, leaving 9 bases not matched to a gene. The CDR3 contains 15 residues. The CDR3 DNA is TGTGCCAGCAGTTTGATGAGACTAGCGGGTCGGGAGCAGTTCTTC. As protein: CASSLMRLAGREQFF.

V is TRBV28 and J is TRBJ1-1; D call uncertain. Germline CDR1 and CDR2: MDHEN and SYDVKM. Trimming cost V 1 base and J 4 bases, with 7 bases left between them. CDR3 size: 13 residues. The DNA for the CDR3 is TGTGCCAGCAGTTTATCTTGGAGCACTGAAGCTTTCTTT. Translation gives CASSLSWSTEAFF.